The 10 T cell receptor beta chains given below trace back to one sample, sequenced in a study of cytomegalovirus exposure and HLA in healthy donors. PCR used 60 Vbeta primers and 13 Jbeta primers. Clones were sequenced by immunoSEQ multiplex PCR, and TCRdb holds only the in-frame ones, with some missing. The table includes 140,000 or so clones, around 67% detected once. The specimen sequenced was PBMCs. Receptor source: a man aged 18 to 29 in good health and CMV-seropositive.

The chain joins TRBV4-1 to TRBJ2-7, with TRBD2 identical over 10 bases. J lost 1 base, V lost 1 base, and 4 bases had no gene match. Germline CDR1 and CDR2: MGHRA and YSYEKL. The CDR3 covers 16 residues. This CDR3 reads CASSQGGLANSYEQYF. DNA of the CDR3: TGCGCCAGCAGCCAAGGGGGACTAGCGAATTCCTACGAGCAGTACTTC.

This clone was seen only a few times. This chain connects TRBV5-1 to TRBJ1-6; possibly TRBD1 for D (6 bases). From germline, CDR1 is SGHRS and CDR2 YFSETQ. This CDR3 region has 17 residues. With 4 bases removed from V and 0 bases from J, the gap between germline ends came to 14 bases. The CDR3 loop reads CASSVDRRLSYNSPLHF. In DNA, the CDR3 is TGCGCCAGCAGCGTCGACAGGAGGCTCTCCTATAATTCACCCCTCCACTTT. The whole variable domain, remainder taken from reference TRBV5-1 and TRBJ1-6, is KAGVTQTPRYLIKTRGQQVTLSCSPISGHRSVSWYQQTPGQGLQFLFEYFSETQRNKGNFPGRFSGRQFSNSRSEMNVSTLELGDSALYLCASSVDRRLSYNSPLHFGNGTRLTVT.

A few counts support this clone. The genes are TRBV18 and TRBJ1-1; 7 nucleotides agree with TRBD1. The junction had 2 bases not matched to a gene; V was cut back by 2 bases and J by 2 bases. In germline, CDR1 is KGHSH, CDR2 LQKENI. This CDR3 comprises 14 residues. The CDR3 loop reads CASSPSGGNTEAFF. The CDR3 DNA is TGTGCCAGCTCACCATCAGGGGGAAACACTGAAGCTTTCTTT.

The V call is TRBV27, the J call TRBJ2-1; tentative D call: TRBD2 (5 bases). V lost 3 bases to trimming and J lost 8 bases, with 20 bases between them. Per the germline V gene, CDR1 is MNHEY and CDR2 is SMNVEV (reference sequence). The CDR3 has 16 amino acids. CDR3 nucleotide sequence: TGTGCCAGCAGTTTGTTGCCCCCGGCCTCGCGGGATGAGCAGTTCTTC. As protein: CASSLLPPASRDEQFF.

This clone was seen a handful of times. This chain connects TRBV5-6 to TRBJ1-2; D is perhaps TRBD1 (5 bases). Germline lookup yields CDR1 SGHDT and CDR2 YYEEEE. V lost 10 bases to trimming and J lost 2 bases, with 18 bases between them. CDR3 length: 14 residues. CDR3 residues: CASAGGAGNYGYTF. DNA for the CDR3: TGTGCCTCAGCAGGCGGGGCAGGAAACTATGGCTACACCTTC. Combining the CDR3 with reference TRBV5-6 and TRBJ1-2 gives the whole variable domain DAGVTQSPTHLIKTRGQQVTLRCSPKSGHDTVSWYQQALGQGPQFIFQYYEEEERQRGNFPDRFSGHQFPNYSSELNVNALLLGDSALYLCASAGGAGNYGYTFGSGTRLTVV.

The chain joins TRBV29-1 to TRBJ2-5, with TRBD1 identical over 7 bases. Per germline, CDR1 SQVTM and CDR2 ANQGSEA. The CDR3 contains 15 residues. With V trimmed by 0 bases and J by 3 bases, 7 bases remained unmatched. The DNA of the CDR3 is TGCAGCGTTGAAGATCTTATAGGGGGCGAAGAGACCCAGTACTTC. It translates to CSVEDLIGGEETQYF.

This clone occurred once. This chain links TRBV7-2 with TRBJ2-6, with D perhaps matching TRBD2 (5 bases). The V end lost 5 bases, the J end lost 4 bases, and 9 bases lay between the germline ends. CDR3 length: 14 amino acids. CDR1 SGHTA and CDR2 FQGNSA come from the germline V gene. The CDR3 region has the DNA TGTGCCAGCAGCCAGGACTCAGGGGCCAACGTCCTGACTTTC. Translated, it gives CASSQDSGANVLTF.

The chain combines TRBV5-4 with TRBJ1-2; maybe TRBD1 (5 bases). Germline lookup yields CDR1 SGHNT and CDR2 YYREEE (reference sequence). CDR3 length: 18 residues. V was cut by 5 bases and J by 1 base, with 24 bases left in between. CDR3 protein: CASRNPLKQATDNYGYTF. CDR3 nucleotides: TGTGCCAGCAGGAATCCCCTAAAACAGGCGACCGATAACTATGGCTACACCTTC. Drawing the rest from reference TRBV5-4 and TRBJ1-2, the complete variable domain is ETGVTQSPTHLIKTRGQQVTLRCSSQSGHNTVSWYQQALGQGPQFIFQYYREEENGRGNFPPRFSGLQFPNYSSELNVNALELDDSALYLCASRNPLKQATDNYGYTFGSGTRLTVV.

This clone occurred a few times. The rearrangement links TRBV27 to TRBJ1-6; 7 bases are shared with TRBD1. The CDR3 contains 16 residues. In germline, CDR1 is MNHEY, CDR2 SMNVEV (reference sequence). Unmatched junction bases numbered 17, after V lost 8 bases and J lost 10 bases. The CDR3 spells CASRRGDRVANSPLHF. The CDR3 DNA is TGTGCCAGCCGAAGGGGAGACAGGGTTGCAAACTCACCCCTCCACTTT.

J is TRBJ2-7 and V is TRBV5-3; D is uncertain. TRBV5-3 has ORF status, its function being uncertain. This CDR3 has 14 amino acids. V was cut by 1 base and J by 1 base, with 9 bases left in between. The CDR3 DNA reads TGTGCCAGAAGCTTGTCCCCAGGATCCTACGAGCAGTACTTC. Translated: CARSLSPGSYEQYF.